This is a list of T cell receptor beta chains from one sample in a study of patients and donors after allogeneic stem cell transplantation. TCRdb used MiXCR to reprocess the RT-PCR reads, holding one entry per CDR3 protein. The table lists some 230,000 distinct CDR3 sequences, around 14% of them singletons. The sample taken for sequencing was blood, either unsorted or a sorted T cell fraction (not recorded which). These receptor sequences come from a human donor who was either an allogeneic HSCT recipient or a stem cell or donor lymphocyte infusion donor (not recorded which). It is not recorded whose cells these are; they may come from a transplant donor. CDR3s include the opening cysteine and the closing phenylalanine or tryptophan. D genes are given only for firm matches. Part of the rows lack a size; the others show once, few, many or a class for expanded clones.

-,TRBJ1-5,TRBV5-5,-,TGTGCCAGCTCCCGATCGGGGGGCGAAGATCAGCCCCAGCATTTT,CASSRSGGEDQPQHF
-,TRBJ2-5,TRBV7-6,many,TGTGCCAGCAGCTTAGCGACTAATCTCAACCAAGAGACCCAGTACTTC,CASSLATNLNQETQYF
-,TRBJ2-5,TRBV7-8,few,TGTGCCAGCAGCTTAGGTCACGGAGTCCGGACCCAGTACTTC,CASSLGHGVRTQYF
TRBD1,TRBJ2-7,TRBV6-1,few,TGTGCCAGCAGTGAACAGGTCAGGGGGCGCGAGCAGTACTTC,CASSEQVRGREQYF
-,TRBJ2-1,TRBV19,many,TGTGCCAGTAGTATAGATCGGGGAGCCTACAATGAGCAGTTCTTC,CASSIDRGAYNEQFF
-,TRBJ1-1,TRBV24-1,few,TGTGCCACCTCCGGGACATCATCGAACACTGAAGCTTTCTTT,CATSGTSSNTEAFF
-,TRBJ2-5,TRBV5-1,-,TGCGCCAGCAGCTTGGGGGGGGCCTCTCTTTCAGAGACCCAGTACTTC,CASSLGGASLSETQYF
-,TRBJ2-3,TRBV7-2,many,TGTGCCAGCAGCTCCACATCCAGCCTAAGGGGGGATACGCAGTATTTT,CASSSTSSLRGDTQYF
TRBD2,TRBJ2-1,TRBV5-1,few,TGCGCCAGCAGCCCAAGACTAGCGCGGTACAATGAGCAGTTCTTC,CASSPRLARYNEQFF
-,TRBJ2-7,TRBV4-2,-,TGTGCCAGCAGCCAAGCTGGGGGCACCTACGAGCAGTACTTC,CASSQAGGTYEQYF
-,TRBJ1-4,TRBV20-1,-,TGCAGTGCTAGTTCCGGGGTCTGGGCAACTAATGAAAAACTGTTTTTT,CSASSGVWATNEKLFF
-,TRBJ2-3,TRBV2,-,TGTGCCAGCACTGAGGACACCCACACAGATACGCAGTATTTT,CASTEDTHTDTQYF
-,TRBJ1-6,TRBV12-3/TRBV12-4,few,TGTGCCAGCGGTCGGGACTCCTTAGGAGGTAATTCACCCCTCCACTTT,CASGRDSLGGNSPLHF
-,TRBJ2-5,TRBV10-3,few,TGTGCCGACCGAGGAACCTCGGGGGAGACCCAGTACTTC,CADRGTSGETQYF
-,TRBJ1-2,TRBV28,few,TGTGCCAGCAGTTTGGCCCTGTCTGACTACACCTTC,CASSLALSDYTF
TRBD2,TRBJ2-7,TRBV19,-,TGTGCCAGTAGTGGTGTAGCGGGCCCATCCTACGAGCAGTACTTC,CASSGVAGPSYEQYF
-,TRBJ1-2,TRBV27,few,TGTGCCAGCAGTCCCCAAGGGACGGGCGATGGCTACACCTTC,CASSPQGTGDGYTF
-,TRBJ2-1,TRBV20-1,-,TGCAGTGCTTCCTCGGCCGGACGTGAGCAGTTCTTC,CSASSAGREQFF
-,TRBJ1-2,TRBV5-5,-,TGTGCCAGCAGCATCAGACAGACTAACTATGGCTACACCTTC,CASSIRQTNYGYTF
TRBD1,TRBJ1-6,TRBV20-1,many,TGCAGTGCTAGAGATTATTCCGGGACAGGGTCGTCTTCACCCCTCCACTTT,CSARDYSGTGSSSPLHF
TRBD2,TRBJ2-5,TRBV4-3,few,TGCGCCAGCAGCCAGGGACTAGCGGGGTACCAAGAGACCCAGTACTTC,CASSQGLAGYQETQYF
TRBD2,TRBJ2-1,TRBV30,many,TGTGCCTGGAGTCCTCTAGCGGGGGGTTACAATGAGCAGTTCTTC,CAWSPLAGGYNEQFF
TRBD2,TRBJ2-7,TRBV18,-,TGTGCCAGCTCACCACCGGGACTAGCAGCGTACGAGCAGTACTTC,CASSPPGLAAYEQYF
-,TRBJ1-2,TRBV5-1,many,TGCGCCAGCAGCTTGGTGGGGGAACGGTTTGGCTACACCTTC,CASSLVGERFGYTF
TRBD2,TRBJ2-5,TRBV9,-,TGTGCCAGCAGCGTCGGGACTAGACAAGAGACCCAGTACTTC,CASSVGTRQETQYF
-,TRBJ2-3,TRBV20-1,-,TGCAGTGCCCTATCCCTAGCGGATACGCAGTATTTT,CSALSLADTQYF
TRBD2,TRBJ2-3,TRBV13,-,TGTGCCAGCAGGGGACTAGCGGGGGCAGATACGCAGTATTTT,CASRGLAGADTQYF
TRBD2,TRBJ2-2,TRBV28,-,TGTGCCAGCAGTCCCCCGGACGTGCTCCTCGGGCGGGAGGGGAACACCGGGGAGCTGTTTTTT,CASSPPDVLLGREGNTGELFF
TRBD2,TRBJ2-7,TRBV5-1,many,TGCGCCAGCAGCTTGGGCGGGCTAGCGGGAGATCGGGAGCAGTACTTC,CASSLGGLAGDREQYF
-,TRBJ2-3,TRBV20-1,many,TGCAGTGGTAATTCACAAGATACGCAGTATTTT,CSGNSQDTQYF
TRBD2,TRBJ2-1,TRBV29-1,-,TGCAGCGTTGAACGGCAGACCGGGACTAGGGAGTCCAATGAGCAGTTCTTC,CSVERQTGTRESNEQFF
TRBD1,TRBJ2-6,TRBV10-3,-,TGTGCCATCAGTGACCCAAACCCGGGACAGGGAGTGGCTGGGGCCAACGTCCTGACTTTC,CAISDPNPGQGVAGANVLTF
-,TRBJ1-6,TRBV14,-,TGTGCCAGCAGCCCACACTCAGGGACTAATTCACCCCTCCACTTT,CASSPHSGTNSPLHF
TRBD2,TRBJ2-3,TRBV4-3,-,TGCGCCAGCAGCCAAGACGGTAGCGGGGAAACAGATACGCAGTATTTT,CASSQDGSGETDTQYF
-,TRBJ1-3,TRBV7-9,-,TGTGCCAGCAGCTCTTCTTGGGGCTCTGGAAACACCATATATTTT,CASSSSWGSGNTIYF
-,TRBJ1-1,TRBV19,-,TGTGCCAGTAGATCGGGTCCACTAGGTACTGAAGCTTTCTTT,CASRSGPLGTEAFF
TRBD2,TRBJ2-1,TRBV6-2/TRBV6-3,many,TGTGCCAGCAGTTCCCCACTAGCGGGAGAGGAATTCTTC,CASSSPLAGEEFF
-,TRBJ2-1,TRBV6-2/TRBV6-3,many,TGTGCCAGCAAAACTGGCTTGGGGGGCTCCTTGCGGCCCAATGAGCAGTTCTTC,CASKTGLGGSLRPNEQFF
TRBD2,TRBJ2-2,TRBV9,many,TGTGCCAGCACAGCGGGAGGTGGCGGGGAGCTGTTTTTT,CASTAGGGGELFF
TRBD2,TRBJ2-3,TRBV19,few,TGTGCCAGTAGTATCTCGACCAGCGGGAGAGACACAGATACGCAGTATTTT,CASSISTSGRDTDTQYF
-,TRBJ1-3,TRBV5-1,few,TGCGCCAGCAGCCTGACAGGTCGCTCGGGTGAAAACACCATATATTTT,CASSLTGRSGENTIYF
-,TRBJ2-7,TRBV27,few,TGTGCCAGCAGTTTATCGACTAGTTTCGTGGGAGAGCAGTACTTC,CASSLSTSFVGEQYF
-,TRBJ2-1,TRBV18,-,TGTGCCAGCTCACCACCCAGCGGGCGCCGTAATGAGCAGTTCTTC,CASSPPSGRRNEQFF
-,TRBJ1-1,TRBV15,-,TGTGCCACCAGCAGAGAGCAGGGGCCGAACACTGAAGCTTTCTTT,CATSREQGPNTEAFF
-,TRBJ2-2,TRBV12-3/TRBV12-4,many,TGTGCCAGCAGACATACCAGTACCGGGGGGGAGCTGTTTTTT,CASRHTSTGGELFF
-,TRBJ2-5,TRBV7-2,-,TGTGCCAGCAGCCCCGGACCAGACACGCAAGAGACCCAGTACTTC,CASSPGPDTQETQYF